This T cell receptor (beta chain) was found in a study of OX40 agonist ivuxolimab in advanced cancers. Some clones are missing from TCRdb's copy, which holds only in-frame ones; the method was immunoSEQ multiplex PCR. In the table there are 55,000 to 75,000 clones, around 81% of which are singletons. CDR3 size: 13 residues. The germline gives CDR1 MNHNS, CDR2 SASEGT. Trimming took 5 bases from V and 7 from J; bases not matched to a gene: 5. The chain combines TRBV6-1 with TRBJ1-2; 9 nucleotides agree with TRBD1. This TCR came from an adult with an advanced solid tumor such as melanoma, head and neck, liver or kidney cancer. This specimen was CD4+ or CD8+ T cells sorted from blood, taken in a trial of the OX40 agonist ivuxolimab. The CDR3 DNA sequence: TGTGCCAGCAGTTCACAGGGGGCTAGTGGCTACACCTTC. Encoded protein: CASSSQGASGYTF.